A single TCR beta chain is shown here with its context. No cognate antigen has been identified for it. No much larger clone exists at a distance of one base, and base qualities are not known. The germline V gene gives CDR1 as SQVTM and CDR2 as ANQGSEA. V is cut by 8 bases and J by 6 bases, and the space between the germline ends is 16 bases. The CDR3, from cysteine to phenylalanine, totals 12 residues. The sequence is cut down to CDR3 DNA, 36 bases in frame from base 1. These data are taken from a study of T cell repertoires in cytomegalovirus infection (dated 2019 in TCRdb). With regard to the full study: Donor HLA type was relevant to the analysis, because carriage of CMV infection together with the matching HLA type was indicated by public TCR beta signatures.

The listed sequencing device is Illumina HiSeq 1500. In-frame beta chains were kept once TCRdb had trimmed the public reads at Q25 with fastp and called clones with MiXCR. Here each entry gathers all rows of one CDR3 protein and keeps the most common genes and DNA. Within this sample are fewer than 550,000 distinct CDR3 sequences, with around 10% of them counted one time only. The ten biggest clones cover more than 8.5% of the sample. Paper-wide results and their limitations: The ex vivo response was dominated by HLA-C-restricted CMV-specific TCR beta clonotypes, and the single most frequent clonotype in two of eight donors was supplied by these HLA-C-restricted clonotypes. In both this cohort and an independent cohort of 352 donors, the cumulative frequency of public TCR beta family members distinguished carriers of CMV infection plus the relevant HLA type.

What was sequenced was PBMCs. This receptor chain uses TRBV29-1 and TRBJ1-2, with TRBD1 tentatively as D gene (5 bases match). This clonotype originated in a human donor in good health (CMV status not recorded). Some clones in this sample may be carry-over from other donors' samples. The nucleotide sequence is given as TGCAGCTCTAAAACAGGAGGAGATGGCTACACCTTC. Protein translation: CSSKTGGDGYTF.